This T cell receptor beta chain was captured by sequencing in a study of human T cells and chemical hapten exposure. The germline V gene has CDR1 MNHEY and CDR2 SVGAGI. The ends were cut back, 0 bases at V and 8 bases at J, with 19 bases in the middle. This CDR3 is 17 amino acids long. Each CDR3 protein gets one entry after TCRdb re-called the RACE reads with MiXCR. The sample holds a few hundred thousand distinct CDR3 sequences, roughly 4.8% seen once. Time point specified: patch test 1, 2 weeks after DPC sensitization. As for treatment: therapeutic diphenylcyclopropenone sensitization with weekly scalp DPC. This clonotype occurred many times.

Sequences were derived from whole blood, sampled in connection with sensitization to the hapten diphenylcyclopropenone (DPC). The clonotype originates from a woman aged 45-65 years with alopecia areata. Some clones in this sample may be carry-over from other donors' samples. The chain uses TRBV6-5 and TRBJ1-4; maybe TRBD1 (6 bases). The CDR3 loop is CASSYSVLQGRSEKLFF. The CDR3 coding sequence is TGTGCCAGCAGTTACTCCGTGTTACAGGGAAGGTCGGAAAAACTGTTTTTT.